The 6 T cell receptor beta chains listed next were all sequenced from one sample in a study of T cell changes during pregnancy in multiple sclerosis. The assay was immunoSEQ multiplex PCR, and TCRdb's table has in-frame clones only and misses some. The sample has about 50,000 clones; approximately 92% are singletons. The material was CD4+ T cells from peripheral blood mononuclear cells, obtained before pregnancy. The receptor source for this set is a female donor with multiple sclerosis, enrolled in a pregnancy study.

The gene calls are TRBV10-3 and TRBJ2-1; 11 positions match TRBD1. The junction had 4 bases not matched to a gene; V was cut back by 6 bases and J by 6 bases. The CDR3 has 14 residues. The germline V gene has CDR1 ENHRY and CDR2 SYGVKD. In DNA, the CDR3 is TGTGCCATCAGAATGGACAGGGGGCTCAATGAGCAGTTCTTC. Its translation is CAIRMDRGLNEQFF.

The J gene is TRBJ1-1, the V gene TRBV5-1; TRBD1 is a possible D gene (5 bases). This CDR3 has 15 residues. Germline V gene data show CDR1 as SGHRS and CDR2 as YFSETQ. V dropped 0 bases and J dropped 8 bases, with 17 bases sitting between them. CDR3 loop: CASSLAGGSGEEAFF. CDR3 bases: TGCGCCAGCAGCTTGGCCGGGGGGAGCGGGGAGGAAGCTTTCTTT.

The J gene is TRBJ1-1, the V gene TRBV5-1; TRBD1 matches 11 bases. The CDR3 totals 15 residues. Germline V lookup: CDR1 SGHRS, CDR2 YFSETQ. Trimming removed 3 bases from V and 5 bases from J; junction bases left unmatched: 6. The CDR3 is CASSSRTGGLTEAFF. As DNA, the CDR3 is TGCGCCAGCAGCTCGCGGACAGGGGGCTTGACTGAAGCTTTCTTT.

The chain employs TRBV5-1 and TRBJ1-1, with a tentative D call TRBD1 (5 bases). This CDR3 has 14 residues. Germline V lookup: CDR1 SGHRS, CDR2 YFSETQ. The V end was cut by 4 bases, the J end by 6 bases, with 16 bases between. The CDR3 here is CASSRRGGIAEAFF. The CDR3 nucleotides read TGCGCCAGCAGCCGGAGGGGAGGGATCGCTGAAGCTTTCTTT.

The J gene is TRBJ1-2, the V gene TRBV4-1; unclear D gene. CDR1 MGHRA and CDR2 YSYEKL come from the germline V gene. Deletions cut 2 bases from V and 5 bases from J, with 9 bases between. This CDR3 is built from 13 residues. The CDR3 DNA reads as TGCGCCAGCAGCCAAATAGGACTGTATGGCTACACCTTC. Its protein product is CASSQIGLYGYTF.

This sequence joins TRBV19 and TRBJ1-4; 8 bases map to TRBD1. V gave up 2 bases and J gave up 7 bases; unmatched junction bases: 3. From germline, CDR1 is LNHDA and CDR2 SQIVND (reference sequence). This CDR3 is 14 amino acids long. This chain's CDR3 is CASSIQGASEKLFF. CDR3 in DNA: TGTGCCAGTAGTATACAGGGGGCAAGTGAAAAACTGTTTTTT.